These 21 T cell receptor beta chains were all obtained from the same sample, sequenced in a study of T cells in localized non-small cell lung cancer. Repertoires were generated with immunoSEQ multiplex PCR, while TCRdb's copy carries only in-frame clones and drops some. The data show around 100,000 clones, approximately 90% seen once. Sequences were derived from peripheral blood, sampled before any cancer treatment. Every receptor here comes from a man between 40 and 70 years old with stage I squamous cell lung carcinoma.

The chain is built from TRBV5-5 and TRBJ1-1; 7 nucleotides line up with TRBD1. Looked up from germline, CDR1 is SGHKS and CDR2 is YYEKEE (reference sequence). The CDR3 is made up of 13 amino acids. V shed 4 bases and J 5 bases; nucleotides not matched to a gene: 5. The CDR3 loop reads CASSTGTVTEAFF. Written as DNA, the CDR3 is TGTGCCAGCAGCACGGGGACAGTTACTGAAGCTTTCTTT.

This clone has just a few counts. V and J are TRBV20-1 and TRBJ1-1; no clear D. Trimming took off 6 bases at V and 4 bases at J, with 6 bases between the two ends. The CDR3 has 10 residues. Germline V lookup: CDR1 DFQATT, CDR2 SNEGSKA (reference sequence). The DNA for the CDR3 is TGCAGTGCCCGAGGCACTGAAGCTTTCTTT. Translated: CSARGTEAFF.

This clone was picked up one time. The chain uses TRBV4-1 and TRBJ1-3; TRBD1 matches 7 bases. The J segment lost 0 bases and the V segment lost 1 base, leaving 15 bases of the junction unmatched. Germline lookup yields CDR1 MGHRA and CDR2 YSYEKL. The CDR3 spans 20 residues. The CDR3 sequence is CASSQVRRDSRISSGNTIYF. The CDR3 bases are TGCGCCAGCAGCCAAGTACGCCGGGACAGCCGAATAAGCTCTGGAAACACCATATATTTT.

This sequence joins TRBV19 and TRBJ1-5; 10 bases line up with TRBD1. Germline V gene sequence: CDR1 LNHDA, CDR2 SQIVND (reference sequence). The CDR3 loop spans 16 amino acids. The J segment lost 6 bases and the V segment lost 3 bases, leaving 8 bases of the junction unmatched. The CDR3 DNA follows: TGTGCCAGTAGTATTGGGGGGACAGGGGAAAGTCAGCCCCAGCATTTT. Translating it yields CASSIGGTGESQPQHF.

The chain employs TRBV6-1 and TRBJ2-1, with TRBD2 matching 8 bases. Germline CDR1 MNHNS, CDR2 SASEGT. Germline trimming cut 7 bases from V and 7 bases from J; bases unmatched to any gene: 9. CDR3 length equals 14 residues. The CDR3 DNA reads as TGTGCCAGCATTTCGGGGGGGCTTGGGAATGAGCAGTTCTTC. Its translation is CASISGGLGNEQFF.

The chain carries TRBV5-1 and TRBJ2-1; 8 nucleotides match TRBD2. Germline lookup yields CDR1 SGHRS and CDR2 YFSETQ. This CDR3 is built from 14 residues. Trimming cost V 7 bases and J 5 bases; bases outside gene matches: 8. The CDR3 sequence is CASLRGGADNEQFF. CDR3 DNA sequence: TGCGCCAGCCTTCGGGGGGGCGCGGACAATGAGCAGTTCTTC.

The chain has TRBV5-1 and TRBJ1-2; 7 bases are a match to TRBD1. The CDR3 consists of 15 residues. Losses at the gene ends were 0 bases for V and 7 bases for J; bases not matched to a gene: 9. Germline V gene lookup returns CDR1 SGHRS and CDR2 YFSETQ. CDR3 bases: TGCGCCAGCAGCTTGGCCGGAGACAGGGTTAGTGGCTACACCTTC. This codes for CASSLAGDRVSGYTF.

V gene TRBV5-1 combines with J gene TRBJ2-1; 7 nucleotides match TRBD2. Germline CDR1 SGHRS, CDR2 YFSETQ. Trimming cost V 2 bases and J 0 bases; bases outside gene matches: 2. CDR3 length equals 15 residues. CDR3 sequence (DNA): TGCGCCAGCAGCTTTGGCGGGAGCTCCTACAATGAGCAGTTCTTC. This gives the protein CASSFGGSSYNEQFF.

This chain connects TRBV7-7 to TRBJ2-1; perhaps TRBD1 as D (5 bases). Trimming pared 8 bases from V and 3 bases from J, leaving 14 bases between. This CDR3 comprises 14 residues. In germline, CDR1 is SSHAT, CDR2 FNYEAQ (reference sequence). CDR3 in DNA: TGTGCCAGCGTGGGGCCGACAATCTACAATGAGCAGTTCTTC. The encoded protein is CASVGPTIYNEQFF.

The chain has TRBV4-3 and TRBJ2-2; D unclear. Germline CDR1 and CDR2: LGHNA and YSLEER. The CDR3 has 13 residues. With 0 bases removed from V and 6 bases from J, the gap between germline ends came to 5 bases. CDR3 bases: TGCGCCAGCAGCCAAGAACGGGCCGGGGAGCTGTTTTTT. Its protein product is CASSQERAGELFF.

This sequence joins TRBV4-2 and TRBJ2-5, with 7 bases identical to TRBD1. Germline V gene sequence: CDR1 LGHNA, CDR2 YNFKEQ. The CDR3 contains 16 residues. J gave up 1 base and V 0 bases, and 5 bases lay outside the gene matches. The chain's CDR3 is CASSQEQGRLQETQYF. The CDR3 DNA is TGTGCCAGCAGCCAAGAACAGGGGCGGCTCCAAGAGACCCAGTACTTC.

The chain is built from TRBV15 and TRBJ2-7; no definite D call. The CDR3 is 12 residues long. CDR1 and CDR2 (germline): LNHNV, YYDKDF (reference sequence). Trimming left V 3 bases short and J 7 bases short, with 10 bases between. In nucleotides, the CDR3 is TGTGCCACCAGCAGCTCCCGTGGGGAGCAGTACTTC. It yields the protein CATSSSRGEQYF.

This clone was seen once. The chain is built from TRBV10-2 and TRBJ1-5; D is unclear. Germline V CDR1 and CDR2: WSHSY, SAAADI. This CDR3 spans 14 amino acids. The V end was cut by 4 bases, the J end by 4 bases, with 11 bases between. The CDR3 nucleotides read TGCGCCAGCAGTGCCTTGGCGCCTAATCAGCCCCAGCATTTT. Protein sequence: CASSALAPNQPQHF.

This clone was detected only a few times. The chain carries TRBV19 and TRBJ1-5; 7 positions match TRBD1. CDR1 and CDR2 (germline): LNHDA, SQIVND (reference sequence). The ends lost 3 bases at V and 9 bases at J; junction bases unmatched: 5. This CDR3 contains 13 residues. Here the CDR3 reads CASSMGEGAPQHF. In DNA form, the CDR3 reads TGTGCCAGTAGTATGGGGGAGGGGGCGCCCCAGCATTTT. Full variable domain (outside the CDR3, taken from reference TRBV19 and TRBJ1-5): DGGITQSPKYLFRKEGQNVTLSCEQNLNHDAMYWYRQDPGQGLRLIYYSQIVNDFQKGDIAEGYSVSREKKESFPLTVTSAQKNPTAFYLCASSMGEGAPQHFGDGTRLSIL.

This clone occurred once. This chain's CDR3 is CASSVLAGTDTQYF. The CDR3 region has the DNA TGTGCCAGCAGCGTCCTAGCAGGCACAGATACGCAGTATTTT. The genes are TRBV9 and TRBJ2-3, with D maybe TRBD2 (5 bases). CDR1 and CDR2 from the germline V gene are SGDLS and YYNGEE. The CDR3 spans 14 residues. Trimming removed 2 bases from V and 1 base from J, with 8 bases in between. Full variable domain (outside the CDR3, taken from reference TRBV9 and TRBJ2-3): DSGVTQTPKHLITATGQRVTLRCSPRSGDLSVYWYQQSLDQGLQFLIQYYNGEERAKGNILERFSAQQFPDLHSELNLSSLELGDSALYFCASSVLAGTDTQYFGPGTRLTVL.

The chain couples TRBV4-1 to TRBJ1-2, with no clear D. The germline gives CDR1 MGHRA, CDR2 YSYEKL. This CDR3 comprises 13 residues. V shed 5 bases and J shed 5 bases, with 12 bases lying between them. The CDR3 DNA reads as TGCGCCAGCAGCTTTACACGGACGTATGGCTACACCTTC. Translated: CASSFTRTYGYTF.

The chain links TRBV6-1 to TRBJ2-7, with D possibly being TRBD1 or TRBD2 (5 bases each). CDR1 and CDR2 (germline): MNHNS, SASEGT. The CDR3 length is 13 residues. Trimming removed 10 bases from V and 2 bases from J, with 15 bases in between. The DNA for the CDR3 is TGTGCCATCCTCCGGGACGGAGCCTACGAGCAGTACTTC. Its protein is CAILRDGAYEQYF.

The J gene is TRBJ2-1, the V gene TRBV6-6, with D hard to call. The CDR3 contains 16 residues. The germline V gene has CDR1 MNHNY and CDR2 SVGAGI (reference sequence). V lost 5 bases, J lost 1 base, and 15 bases lay in between. CDR3: CASSLKGGPSYNEQFF. In nucleotides, the CDR3 is TGTGCCAGCAGTCTCAAGGGCGGACCTTCCTACAATGAGCAGTTCTTC.

This chain connects TRBV7-9 to TRBJ2-7; D is unresolved. V lost 4 bases to trimming and J lost 2 bases, with 12 bases between them. Germline V gives CDR1 SEHNR, CDR2 FQNEAQ (reference sequence). The CDR3 contains 14 residues. CDR3 DNA sequence: TGTGCCAGCAGCTCGCCGGGCACCCCCTACGAGCAGTACTTC. Encoded protein: CASSSPGTPYEQYF.

V usage is TRBV28 and J usage is TRBJ1-2, with D uncertain. The CDR3 extends over 11 amino acids. With 4 bases removed from V and 4 bases from J, the gap between germline ends came to 4 bases. From germline, CDR1 is MDHEN and CDR2 SYDVKM. In DNA form, the CDR3 reads TGTGCCAGCAGTTCCAGCTATGGCTACACCTTC. Translation gives CASSSSYGYTF.

V gene TRBV5-1 combines with J gene TRBJ1-2, with D unresolved. This CDR3 has 14 residues. Germline-derived CDR1 and CDR2 are SGHRS and YFSETQ. V shed 0 bases and J shed 6 bases, with 12 bases lying between them. CDR3: CASSLEVLDDGYTF. As DNA, the CDR3 is TGCGCCAGCAGCTTGGAGGTCCTGGACGATGGCTACACCTTC.